The next 20 T cell receptor beta chains were all read from a single sample in a study of T cell repertoires in cytomegalovirus infection. The antigens these receptors bind are not known. One entry per CDR3 protein results from TCRdb running MiXCR on the reads. The profile shows nearly 70,000 distinct CDR3 sequences, 20% to 25% of them singletons. The sequencing sample was made of PBMCs, sequenced either directly or after in vitro stimulation (not recorded which). The receptors derive from a human donor in good health (CMV status not recorded). Some clones in this sample may be carry-over from other donors' samples.

This rearrangement joins TRBV11-2 to TRBJ2-7; weak D call: TRBD2 (6 bases). The CDR3 totals 12 residues. Germline lookup yields CDR1 SGHAT and CDR2 FQNNGV. With 3 bases removed from V and 7 bases from J, the gap between germline ends came to 10 bases. For the CDR3, the DNA is TGTGCCAGCAGCTTGACGGGAGAAGAGCAGTACTTC. Protein: CASSLTGEEQYF. The whole variable domain, remainder taken from reference TRBV11-2 and TRBJ2-7, is EAGVAQSPRYKIIEKRQSVAFWCNPISGHATLYWYQQILGQGPKLLIQFQNNGVVDDSQLPKDRFSAERLKGVDSTLKIQPAKLEDSAVYLCASSLTGEEQYFGPGTRLTVT.

V usage is TRBV6-5 and J usage is TRBJ1-1; D is possibly TRBD1 (6 bases). The CDR3 consists of 14 residues. Germline CDR1 reads MNHEY; CDR2 reads SVGAGI. The V and J ends lost 4 bases and 0 bases respectively, with 9 bases between them. CDR3 residues: CASSSRQVNTEAFF. The DNA for the CDR3 is TGTGCCAGCAGTTCCCGACAGGTGAACACTGAAGCTTTCTTT.

This clonotype was found a few times. This chain links TRBV15 with TRBJ1-1, with 8 bases lining up with TRBD1. CDR3 length: 15 residues. Germline CDR1 reads LNHNV; CDR2 reads YYDKDF (reference sequence). Germline trimming cut 2 bases from V and 2 bases from J; bases unmatched to any gene: 4. The CDR3 DNA reads TGTGCCACCAGCAGACCCGACAGGGGCAACACTGAAGCTTTCTTT. Amino acid sequence: CATSRPDRGNTEAFF.

The chain employs TRBV20-1 and TRBJ1-1, with D possibly TRBD1 on 6 matching bases. Trimming removed 0 bases at V and 4 bases at J, with 12 bases between. This CDR3 is 14 amino acids long. The germline V gene has CDR1 DFQATT and CDR2 SNEGSKA (reference sequence). DNA for the CDR3: TGCAGTGCTAGAGATCCACAGGGTAGCACTGAAGCTTTCTTT. Translated, it gives CSARDPQGSTEAFF.

This rearrangement joins TRBV19 to TRBJ2-1, with TRBD2 identical over 10 bases. This CDR3 is built from 17 residues. Per the germline V gene, CDR1 is LNHDA and CDR2 is SQIVND (reference sequence). J lost 9 bases, V lost 5 bases, and 16 bases had no gene match. The CDR3 bases are TGTGCCAGTAGTTCCCTCGCTAGCGGGAGTCTGGTAGGTGAGCAGTTCTTC. Its translation is CASSSLASGSLVGEQFF.

The chain combines TRBV5-5 with TRBJ1-1; no clear D gene. Germline values: CDR1 SGHKS, CDR2 YYEKEE (reference sequence). The CDR3 runs 14 residues. V was clipped by 0 bases and J by 3 bases, with 9 bases between them. The CDR3 DNA follows: TGTGCCAGCAGCTTGGTCGTGGGAGACACTGAAGCTTTCTTT. Its translation is CASSLVVGDTEAFF.

A few counts support this clonotype. This chain links TRBV7-2 with TRBJ2-7, with D possibly TRBD1 on 7 matching bases. The length of the CDR3 is 14 residues. The V gene's germline CDR1 is SGHTA and CDR2 FQGNSA. Trimming shortened V by 1 base and J by 5 bases, and 12 bases separated the two germline ends. This CDR3 reads CASSLGQGGHEQYF. In DNA, the CDR3 is TGTGCCAGCAGCTTAGGGCAGGGGGGCCACGAGCAGTACTTC.

This clonotype was seen ten or more times. The chain is built from TRBV7-2 and TRBJ1-1; 9 bases agree with TRBD1. This CDR3 spans 13 amino acids. V shed 7 bases and J 4 bases; nucleotides not matched to a gene: 4. From germline, CDR1 is SGHTA and CDR2 FQGNSA. The CDR3 DNA reads as TGTGCCAGCACCCGGGACAGGGCCACTGAAGCTTTCTTT. Protein: CASTRDRATEAFF.

V gene TRBV7-6 combines with J gene TRBJ2-5; 7 bases are shared with TRBD1. J was trimmed by 5 bases and V by 5 bases; bases with no gene match: 11. CDR3 length equals 15 residues. Germline loops: CDR1 SGHVS, CDR2 FNYEAQ. The DNA of the CDR3 is TGTGCCAGCAGCGCGCGACCTGACAGGGCGGAGACCCAGTACTTC. Its translation is CASSARPDRAETQYF.

The chain links TRBV6-5 to TRBJ1-5; 7 bases align to TRBD1. V shed 6 bases and J 0 bases; nucleotides not matched to a gene: 8. CDR1 is MNHEY and CDR2 is SVGAGI in the germline V gene. The CDR3 is made up of 16 amino acids. The CDR3 DNA reads TGTGCCAGCAGAACCCACAGGGGTAATAGCAATCAGCCCCAGCATTTT. Translating gives CASRTHRGNSNQPQHF.

This clonotype has ten or more counts. This sequence joins TRBV7-2 and TRBJ1-3, with 8 bases fitting TRBD1. Germline assignment: CDR1 SGHTA and CDR2 FQGNSA. The CDR3 has 17 amino acids. With 5 bases clipped from V and 4 bases from J, the junction kept 13 bases outside the gene matches. This chain's CDR3 is CASSLLPGTGLGNTIYF. The DNA for the CDR3 is TGTGCCAGCAGCCTCCTCCCGGGGACAGGTCTGGGAAACACCATATATTTT.

This chain links TRBV7-2 with TRBJ1-2; TRBD1 matches 10 bases. CDR1 and CDR2 (germline): SGHTA, FQGNSA. This CDR3 is built from 14 residues. The trim removed 7 bases at V and 8 bases at J, leaving 10 bases unmatched. The CDR3 DNA reads as TGTGCCAGCAACAGGGACAGGGGAGCCGAAGGCTACACCTTC. The encoded protein is CASNRDRGAEGYTF. Complete variable domain (other parts from reference TRBV7-2 and TRBJ1-2): GAGVSQSPSNKVTEKGKDVELRCDPISGHTALYWYRQSLGQGLEFLIYFQGNSAPDKSGLPSDRFSAERTGGSVSTLTIQRTQQEDSAVYLCASNRDRGAEGYTFGSGTRLTVV.

The CDR3 sequence is CASRPRQGLMNTEAFF. For the CDR3, the DNA is TGTGCCAGCAGGCCACGACAGGGGCTCATGAACACTGAAGCTTTCTTT. The genes are TRBV12-3 or TRBV12-4 and TRBJ1-1; 8 nucleotides align to TRBD1. The CDR3 loop spans 16 amino acids. Germline trimming cut 6 bases from V and 0 bases from J; bases unmatched to any gene: 9.

This chain connects TRBV24-1 to TRBJ2-3; 8 nucleotides align to TRBD2. From germline, CDR1 is KGHDR and CDR2 SFDVKD. The V gene end was trimmed by 4 bases and the J gene end by 5 bases; junction bases not matched to a gene: 7. The CDR3 has 15 residues. In nucleotides, the CDR3 is TGTGCCACCAGTGACCCAGCGGGAGCTCGAGATACGCAGTATTTT. Translating gives CATSDPAGARDTQYF.

The rearrangement links TRBV5-1 to TRBJ1-1; 9 bases map to TRBD1. V was pared by 4 bases and J by 8 bases, with 6 bases of the junction left unmatched. CDR3 size: 13 residues. Germline V lookup: CDR1 SGHRS, CDR2 YFSETQ. CDR3 sequence (DNA): TGCGCCAGCAGCCCGGGACAGGGAAACGAAGCTTTCTTT. The encoded protein is CASSPGQGNEAFF.

The CDR3 nucleotides read TGCAGCGTTGAAGTTGCGGGACAGAGCTACGAGCAGTACTTC. Protein product: CSVEVAGQSYEQYF. The genes are TRBV29-1 and TRBJ2-7, with D maybe TRBD1 (7 bases). The germline CDR1 and CDR2 sequences are SQVTM and ANQGSEA. V dropped 1 base and J dropped 3 bases, with 13 bases sitting between them. This CDR3 has 14 amino acids.

This clonotype occurred once. A read error is possible here, since a much larger clone lies one base away. The J gene is TRBJ1-2, the V gene TRBV7-2; a weak D match, TRBD1 (5 bases). Trimming shortened V by 4 bases and J by 8 bases, and 23 bases separated the two germline ends. This CDR3 spans 16 amino acids. CDR1 is SGHTA, CDR2 FQGNSA, per germline. CDR3 sequence (DNA): TGTGCCAGCAGCTATCGCACGAGGCAGGGTCTGGGCGGCTACACCTTC. Translation: CASSYRTRQGLGGYTF.

The chain joins TRBV28 to TRBJ1-1; D call uncertain. The CDR3 extends over 15 amino acids. V dropped 1 base and J dropped 0 bases, with 9 bases sitting between them. From germline, CDR1 is MDHEN and CDR2 SYDVKM. CDR3 protein: CASSLSPAMNTEAFF. The CDR3 DNA reads TGTGCCAGCAGTTTATCCCCAGCCATGAACACTGAAGCTTTCTTT.

The chain employs TRBV4-2 and TRBJ2-7; 7 nucleotides agree with TRBD2. J was trimmed by 3 bases and V by 1 base; bases with no gene match: 6. This CDR3 contains 15 residues. The germline V gene encodes CDR1 LGHNA and CDR2 YNFKEQ. Written as DNA, the CDR3 is TGTGCCAGCAGCCAAGGATCTAGCGGAGACTACGAGCAGTACTTC. Protein product: CASSQGSSGDYEQYF.

V usage is TRBV29-1 and J usage is TRBJ1-1; D remains ambiguous. The CDR3 is 11 residues long. V gave up 7 bases and J gave up 6 bases, with 12 bases separating them. Germline lookup yields CDR1 SQVTM and CDR2 ANQGSEA. The CDR3 loop reads CSARGQAEAFF. CDR3 bases: TGCAGCGCCCGAGGGCAGGCTGAAGCTTTCTTT.